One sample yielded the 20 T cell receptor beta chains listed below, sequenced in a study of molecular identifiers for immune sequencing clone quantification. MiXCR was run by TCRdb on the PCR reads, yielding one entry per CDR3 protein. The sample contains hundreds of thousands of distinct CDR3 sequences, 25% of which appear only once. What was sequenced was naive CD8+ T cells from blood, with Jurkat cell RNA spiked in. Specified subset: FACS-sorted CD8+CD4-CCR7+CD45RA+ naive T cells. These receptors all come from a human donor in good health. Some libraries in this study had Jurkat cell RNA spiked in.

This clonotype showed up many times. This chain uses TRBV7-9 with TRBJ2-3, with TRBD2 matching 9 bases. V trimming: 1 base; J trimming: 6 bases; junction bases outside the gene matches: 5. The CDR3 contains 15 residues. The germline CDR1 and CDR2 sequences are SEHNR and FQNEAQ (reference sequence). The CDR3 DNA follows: TGTGCCAGCAGCTTAGTGGTAGCGGGAGTCGATACGCAGTATTTT. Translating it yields CASSLVVAGVDTQYF.

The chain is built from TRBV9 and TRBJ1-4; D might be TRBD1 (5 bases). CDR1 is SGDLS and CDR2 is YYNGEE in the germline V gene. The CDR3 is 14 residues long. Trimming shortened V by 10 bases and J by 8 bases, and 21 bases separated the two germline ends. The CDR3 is CARTKGGEGEKLFF. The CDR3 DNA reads TGTGCCCGCACCAAGGGAGGGGAAGGAGAAAAACTGTTTTTT.

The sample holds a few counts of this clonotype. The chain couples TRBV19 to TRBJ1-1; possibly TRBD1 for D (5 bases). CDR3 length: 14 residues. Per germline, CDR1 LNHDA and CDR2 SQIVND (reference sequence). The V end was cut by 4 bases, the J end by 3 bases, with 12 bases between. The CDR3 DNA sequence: TGTGCCAGTAGTAGGTTGGGGGAGGACACTGAAGCTTTCTTT. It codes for CASSRLGEDTEAFF.

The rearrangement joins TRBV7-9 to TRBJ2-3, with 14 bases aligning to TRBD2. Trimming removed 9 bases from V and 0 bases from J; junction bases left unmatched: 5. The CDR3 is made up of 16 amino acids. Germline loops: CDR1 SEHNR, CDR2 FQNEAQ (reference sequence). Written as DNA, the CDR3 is TGTGCCAGTCGGGGACTAGCGGGAGTTAGCACAGATACGCAGTATTTT. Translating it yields CASRGLAGVSTDTQYF. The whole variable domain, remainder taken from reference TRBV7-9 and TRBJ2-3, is DTGVSQNPRHKITKRGQNVTFRCDPISEHNRLYWYRQTLGQGPEFLTYFQNEAQLEKSRLLSDRFSAERPKGSFSTLEIQRTEQGDSAMYLCASRGLAGVSTDTQYFGPGTRLTVL.

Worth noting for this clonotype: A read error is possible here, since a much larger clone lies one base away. In DNA, the CDR3 is TGCAGTGCCACCATACAGGGGGCGGGCGCTAAAGCTTTCTTT. As protein: CSATIQGAGAKAFF. This chain connects TRBV20-1 to TRBJ1-1; 9 positions match TRBD1. The germline gives CDR1 DFQATT, CDR2 SNEGSKA (reference sequence). This CDR3 region has 14 residues. The J segment lost 9 bases and the V segment lost 6 bases, leaving 14 bases of the junction unmatched.

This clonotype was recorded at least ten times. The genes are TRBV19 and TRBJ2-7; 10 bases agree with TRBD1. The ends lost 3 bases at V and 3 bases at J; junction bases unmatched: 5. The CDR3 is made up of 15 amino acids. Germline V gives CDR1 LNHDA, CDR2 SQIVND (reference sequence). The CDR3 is CASSIGTGDRYEQYF. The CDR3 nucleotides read TGTGCCAGTAGTATTGGGACAGGGGACCGCTACGAGCAGTACTTC.

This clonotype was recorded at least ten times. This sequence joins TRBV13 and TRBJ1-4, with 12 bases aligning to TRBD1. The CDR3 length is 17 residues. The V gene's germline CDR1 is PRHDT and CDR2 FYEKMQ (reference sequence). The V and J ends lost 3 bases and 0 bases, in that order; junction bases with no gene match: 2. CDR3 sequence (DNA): TGTGCCAGCAGCTTGGGACAGGGGGCGGCAACTAATGAAAAACTGTTTTTT. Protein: CASSLGQGAATNEKLFF. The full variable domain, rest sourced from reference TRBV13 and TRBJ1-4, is AAGVIQSPRHLIKEKRETATLKCYPIPRHDTVYWYQQGPGQDPQFLISFYEKMQSDKGSIPDRFSAQQFSDYHSELNMSSLELGDSALYFCASSLGQGAATNEKLFFGSGTQLSVL.

The CDR3: CASSQDQDYRVGTDTQYF. The CDR3 DNA sequence: TGTGCCAGCAGCCAAGATCAGGACTATCGGGTAGGCACAGATACGCAGTATTTT. The chain links TRBV4-2 to TRBJ2-3; a weak D match, TRBD2 (6 bases). The CDR3 is 18 amino acids. Germline V gene sequence: CDR1 LGHNA, CDR2 YNFKEQ. The germline V and J ends were trimmed by 0 bases and 1 base, with 17 bases remaining between them.

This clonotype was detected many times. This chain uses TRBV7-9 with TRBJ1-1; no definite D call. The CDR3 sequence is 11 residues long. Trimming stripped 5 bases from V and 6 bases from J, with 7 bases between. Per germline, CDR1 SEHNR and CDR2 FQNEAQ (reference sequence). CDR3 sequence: CASSLASEAFF. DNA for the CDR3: TGTGCCAGCAGCCTGGCCTCTGAAGCTTTCTTT.

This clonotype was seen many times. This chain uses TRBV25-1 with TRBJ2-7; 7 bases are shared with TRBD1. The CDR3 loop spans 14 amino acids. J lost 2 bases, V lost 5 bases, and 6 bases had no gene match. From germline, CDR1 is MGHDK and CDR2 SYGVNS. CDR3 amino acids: CASSSLGQAYEQYF. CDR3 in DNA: TGTGCCAGCAGTTCCCTTGGACAGGCCTACGAGCAGTACTTC.

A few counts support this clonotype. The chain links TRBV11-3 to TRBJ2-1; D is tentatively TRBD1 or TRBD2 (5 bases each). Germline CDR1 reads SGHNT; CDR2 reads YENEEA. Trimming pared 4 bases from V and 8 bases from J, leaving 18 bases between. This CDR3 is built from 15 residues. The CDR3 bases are TGTGCCAGCAGCTCGGGACCCCCCGAGGTCGATGAGCAGTTCTTC. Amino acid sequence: CASSSGPPEVDEQFF.

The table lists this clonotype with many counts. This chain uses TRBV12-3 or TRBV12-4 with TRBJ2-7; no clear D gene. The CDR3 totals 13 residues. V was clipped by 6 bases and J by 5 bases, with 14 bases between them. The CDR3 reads CASSRTAFHEQYF. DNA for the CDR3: TGTGCCAGCAGCCGAACTGCGTTCCACGAGCAGTACTTC.

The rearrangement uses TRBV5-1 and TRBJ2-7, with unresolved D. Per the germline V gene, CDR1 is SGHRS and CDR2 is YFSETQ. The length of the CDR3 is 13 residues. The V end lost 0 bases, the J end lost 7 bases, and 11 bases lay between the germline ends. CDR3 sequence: CASSLGHLREQYF. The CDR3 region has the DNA TGCGCCAGCAGCTTGGGGCATCTCCGGGAGCAGTACTTC. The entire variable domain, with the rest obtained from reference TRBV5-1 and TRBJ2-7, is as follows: KAGVTQTPRYLIKTRGQQVTLSCSPISGHRSVSWYQQTPGQGLQFLFEYFSETQRNKGNFPGRFSGRQFSNSRSEMNVSTLELGDSALYLCASSLGHLREQYFGPGTRLTVT.

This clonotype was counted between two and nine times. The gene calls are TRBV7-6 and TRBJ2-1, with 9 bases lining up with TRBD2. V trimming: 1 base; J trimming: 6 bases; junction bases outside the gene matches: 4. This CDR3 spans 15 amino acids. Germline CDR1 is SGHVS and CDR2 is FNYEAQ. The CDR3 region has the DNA TGTGCCAGCAGCTTAGGCGGGGGGGCCATCAATGAGCAGTTCTTC. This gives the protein CASSLGGGAINEQFF.

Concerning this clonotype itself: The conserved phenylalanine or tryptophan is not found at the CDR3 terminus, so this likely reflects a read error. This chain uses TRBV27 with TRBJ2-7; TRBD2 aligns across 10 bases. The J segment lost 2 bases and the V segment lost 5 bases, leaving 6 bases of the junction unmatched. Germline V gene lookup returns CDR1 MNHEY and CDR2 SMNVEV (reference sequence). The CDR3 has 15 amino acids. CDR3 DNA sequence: TGTGCCAGCAGTCCGGAGCGGGAGGGAACCTACGAGCAGTACCTC. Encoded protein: CASSPEREGTYEQYL.

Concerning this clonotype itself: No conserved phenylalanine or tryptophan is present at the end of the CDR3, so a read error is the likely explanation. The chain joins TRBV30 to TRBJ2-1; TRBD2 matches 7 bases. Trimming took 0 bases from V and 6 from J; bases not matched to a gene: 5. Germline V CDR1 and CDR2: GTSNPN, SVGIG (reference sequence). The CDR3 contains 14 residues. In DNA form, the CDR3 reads TGTGCCTGGAGTGTACGCGGGGGAGCCAATGAGCAGTTCTCC. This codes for CAWSVRGGANEQFS.

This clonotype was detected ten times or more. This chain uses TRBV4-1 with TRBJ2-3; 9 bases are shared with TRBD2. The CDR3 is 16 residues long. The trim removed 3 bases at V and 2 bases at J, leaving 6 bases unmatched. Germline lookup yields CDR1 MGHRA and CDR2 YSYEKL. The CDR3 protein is CASSHNLAGHTDTQYF. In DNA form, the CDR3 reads TGCGCCAGCAGCCACAATCTAGCGGGACACACAGATACGCAGTATTTT.

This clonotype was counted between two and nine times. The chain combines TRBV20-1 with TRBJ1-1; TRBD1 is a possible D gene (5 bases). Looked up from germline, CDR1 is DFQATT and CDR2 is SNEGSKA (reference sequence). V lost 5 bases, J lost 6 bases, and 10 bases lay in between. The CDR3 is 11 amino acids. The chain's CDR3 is CSARTTPEAFF. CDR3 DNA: TGCAGTGCTCGGACAACCCCTGAAGCTTTCTTT.

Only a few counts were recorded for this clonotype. The chain's CDR3 is CASSLSLGGPRGTQYF. Here the CDR3 DNA reads TGTGCCAGCAGCTTATCGTTAGGGGGGCCAAGGGGTACGCAGTATTTT. The J gene is TRBJ2-3, the V gene TRBV13, with D perhaps being TRBD1 or TRBD2 (6 bases each). Germline CDR1 PRHDT, CDR2 FYEKMQ (reference sequence). Trimming took off 2 bases at V and 8 bases at J, with 20 bases between the two ends. This CDR3 region has 16 residues.

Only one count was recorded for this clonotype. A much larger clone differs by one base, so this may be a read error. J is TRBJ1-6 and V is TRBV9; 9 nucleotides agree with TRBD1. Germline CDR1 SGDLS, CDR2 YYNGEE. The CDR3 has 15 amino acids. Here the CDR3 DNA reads TGTGCCGGCAGCGTAGAACAGGGGGCTGGCTCACCCCTCCACTTT. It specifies CAGSVEQGAGSPLHF.